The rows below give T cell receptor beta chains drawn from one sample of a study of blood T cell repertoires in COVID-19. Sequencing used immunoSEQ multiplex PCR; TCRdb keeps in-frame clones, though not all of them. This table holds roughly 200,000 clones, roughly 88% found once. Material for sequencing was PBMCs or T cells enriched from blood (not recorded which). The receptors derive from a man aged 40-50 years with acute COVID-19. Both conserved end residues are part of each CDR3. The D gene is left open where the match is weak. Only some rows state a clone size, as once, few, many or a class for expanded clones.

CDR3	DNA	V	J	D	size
CAISEGSGKAGGKDYGYTF	TGTGCCATCAGTGAAGGCAGTGGCAAGGCCGGGGGGAAAGACTATGGCTACACCTTC	TRBV10-3	TRBJ1-2	-	-
CASSPNYRDHYGYTF	TGTGCCAGCTCACCCAATTACAGGGACCACTATGGCTACACCTTC	TRBV18	TRBJ1-2	-	-
CAWSGGQPINQPQHF	TGTGCCTGGAGTGGGGGACAGCCGATCAATCAGCCCCAGCATTTT	TRBV30	TRBJ1-5	TRBD1	-
CASSQGTEGYEQYF	TGTGCCAGCAGCCAAGGGACGGAGGGATACGAGCAGTACTTC	TRBV3-1/TRBV3-2	TRBJ2-7	-	-
CASTNRVETQYF	TGTGCCAGCACAAACAGGGTTGAGACCCAGTACTTC	TRBV2	TRBJ2-5	-	-
CSVAGTYSYNEQFF	TGCAGCGTGGCCGGGACTTACTCCTACAATGAGCAGTTCTTC	TRBV29-1	TRBJ2-1	-	once
CASRGTSDYEQYF	TGTGCCAGCAGGGGGACTAGCGACTACGAGCAGTACTTC	TRBV2	TRBJ2-7	TRBD2	-
CASSLDPGQGTGELFF	TGCGCCAGCAGCTTGGATCCGGGACAGGGGACCGGGGAGCTGTTTTTT	TRBV5-1	TRBJ2-2	TRBD1	-
CASSYLQLNTEAFF	TGTGCCAGCAGTTACCTTCAGTTGAACACTGAAGCTTTCTTT	TRBV6-2/TRBV6-3	TRBJ1-1	-	-
CSVEDRGDIQYF	TGCAGCGTTGAGGACAGGGGTGACATTCAGTACTTC	TRBV29-1	TRBJ2-4	TRBD1	-